This entry lists 27 T cell receptor beta chains sequenced from one sample in a study of blood T cells in healthy people across ages. Using a J-beta primer mix together with a sample-barcoded 5' primer, a second PCR was run for roughly 7 to 11 cycles. TCRdb redid the calling of the 5' RACE reads with MiXCR, one entry per CDR3 protein. The sample consists of 600,000 to 850,000 distinct CDR3 sequences, roughly two fifths of them appearing once. The source material was blood. The receptors derive from a woman aged 55-69 years in good health.

The J gene is TRBJ2-1, the V gene TRBV29-1, with D tentatively TRBD2 (6 bases). Trimming removed 5 bases at V and 0 bases at J, with 17 bases between. CDR3 length equals 16 residues. CDR1 and CDR2 from the germline V gene are SQVTM and ANQGSEA. As DNA, the CDR3 is TGCAGCGTTTTAAGTAGGGACTCACACTCCTACAATGAGCAGTTCTTC. It is translated as CSVLSRDSHSYNEQFF.

Many counts were recorded for this clonotype. The CDR3 DNA follows: TGTGCCAGCAGCTATGACCTAAGACTAGCGGGAGTTTCGGGGGCCAACGTCCTGACTTTC. Translation: CASSYDLRLAGVSGANVLTF. This sequence joins TRBV6-2 or TRBV6-3 and TRBJ2-6; 12 bases map to TRBD2. Trimming at V came to 6 bases and at J to 4 bases, leaving 16 bases not matched to a gene. Germline V CDR1 and CDR2: MNHEY, SVGEGT. This CDR3 is 20 amino acids long.

This clonotype was seen ten or more times. The chain links TRBV12-3 or TRBV12-4 to TRBJ1-1, with D possibly being TRBD1 (6 bases). The V end was cut by 6 bases, the J end by 1 base, with 12 bases between. This CDR3 is 14 amino acids long. CDR3 bases: TGTGCCAGCAGCTTAATAGGGGGGAACACTGAAGCTTTCTTT. Translating it yields CASSLIGGNTEAFF.

The rearrangement joins TRBV4-2 to TRBJ2-5; possibly TRBD2 for D (5 bases). The CDR3 covers 15 residues. The ends were cut back, 0 bases at V and 5 bases at J, with 13 bases in the middle. From germline, CDR1 is LGHNA and CDR2 YNFKEQ. The CDR3 sequence is CASSQEGVWEETQYF. The DNA of the CDR3 is TGTGCCAGCAGCCAAGAAGGAGTGTGGGAGGAGACCCAGTACTTC.

On this clonotype itself: Being one base from a much bigger clone, this may be a read error. The chain joins TRBV7-2 to TRBJ1-2, with D hard to call. This CDR3 comprises 13 residues. The germline V gene has CDR1 SGHTA and CDR2 FQGNSA. CDR3 sequence (DNA): TGTGCCAGCAACTTAGAAAACATCTATGGCTACACCTTC. It specifies CASNLENIYGYTF.

CDR3 in amino acids: CASSYSYPPTGITDTQYF. CDR3 sequence (DNA): TGTGCCAGCAGTTACTCCTATCCGCCGACAGGGATCACAGATACGCAGTATTTT. The rearrangement links TRBV6-5 to TRBJ2-3, with 7 bases lining up with TRBD1. CDR1 is MNHEY, CDR2 SVGAGI, per germline. The junction had 11 bases not matched to a gene; V was cut back by 0 bases and J by 2 bases. The CDR3 has 18 amino acids.

The chain joins TRBV20-1 to TRBJ2-1, with D possibly being TRBD1 or TRBD2 (5 bases each). The V end lost 5 bases, the J end lost 8 bases, and 13 bases lay between the germline ends. The germline gives CDR1 DFQATT, CDR2 SNEGSKA (reference sequence). The CDR3 consists of 12 residues. CDR3 loop: CSAWDRGDEQFF. The CDR3 nucleotides are TGCAGTGCTTGGGACCGCGGCGATGAGCAGTTCTTC.

The gene calls are TRBV28 and TRBJ1-5; 7 bases are a match to TRBD1. The J segment lost 6 bases and the V segment lost 6 bases, leaving 11 bases of the junction unmatched. CDR1 is MDHEN, CDR2 SYDVKM, per germline. The CDR3 is 15 residues long. CDR3: CASRPGQVRTQPQHF. CDR3 nucleotide sequence: TGTGCCAGCAGACCTGGACAGGTTAGGACTCAGCCCCAGCATTTT.

V and J are TRBV7-2 and TRBJ2-1, with TRBD2 matching over 11 bases. CDR3 length equals 18 residues. The germline V gene has CDR1 SGHTA and CDR2 FQGNSA. J was trimmed by 4 bases and V by 3 bases; bases with no gene match: 11. The CDR3 DNA is TGTGCCAGCAGCTTGAGGACTAGCGGGTTGGGGGGGTACAATGAGCAGTTCTTC. Translating gives CASSLRTSGLGGYNEQFF. Combining the CDR3 with reference TRBV7-2 and TRBJ2-1 gives the whole variable domain GAGVSQSPSNKVTEKGKDVELRCDPISGHTALYWYRQSLGQGLEFLIYFQGNSAPDKSGLPSDRFSAERTGGSVSTLTIQRTQQEDSAVYLCASSLRTSGLGGYNEQFFGPGTRLTVL.

With respect to this clonotype: A read error may explain this, as a much larger clone is one base away. The chain is built from TRBV20-1 and TRBJ2-7, with D tentatively TRBD2 (6 bases). Germline assignment: CDR1 DFQATT and CDR2 SNEGSKA (reference sequence). The CDR3 is made up of 14 amino acids. Trimming removed 0 bases from V and 5 bases from J, with 14 bases in between. CDR3 DNA sequence: TGCAGTGCTAGAGACTGGCAGGGAGGCGACGAGCAGTACTTC. It specifies CSARDWQGGDEQYF.

This clonotype was detected a few times. The V and J genes are TRBV6-4 and TRBJ2-5; possibly TRBD1 for D (5 bases). Germline CDR1 reads MRHNA; CDR2 reads SNTAGT. The CDR3 is 16 residues long. Trimming shortened V by 0 bases and J by 5 bases, and 16 bases separated the two germline ends. CDR3 residues: CASSDSKRQGEETQYF. The CDR3 nucleotides are TGTGCCAGCAGTGACTCGAAGCGTCAGGGTGAGGAGACCCAGTACTTC.

This rearrangement joins TRBV12-3 or TRBV12-4 to TRBJ1-1; D perhaps matches TRBD1 (6 bases). This CDR3 spans 13 amino acids. Trimming cost V 7 bases and J 7 bases, with 16 bases left between them. The CDR3 nucleotides are TGTGCCAGCATCTTGGGGGGCGCGGGTGAAGCTTTCTTT. Its translation is CASILGGAGEAFF.

J is TRBJ2-7 and V is TRBV11-1; 7 bases line up with TRBD1. The CDR3 spans 15 residues. Trimming cost V 2 bases and J 0 bases; bases outside gene matches: 4. The germline V gene has CDR1 SGHAT and CDR2 FQDESV (reference sequence). The CDR3 is CASSLSTGVSYEQYF. The CDR3 DNA follows: TGTGCCAGCAGCTTAAGTACAGGGGTCTCCTACGAGCAGTACTTC.

This clonotype was observed at least ten times. V and J are TRBV10-2 and TRBJ1-2; 7 bases match TRBD1. Germline CDR1 reads WSHSY; CDR2 reads SAAADI. Unmatched junction bases numbered 7, after V lost 3 bases and J lost 3 bases. This CDR3 has 15 amino acids. CDR3 protein: CASSDQGETDYGYTF. Here the CDR3 DNA reads TGCGCCAGCAGTGACCAGGGGGAAACGGACTATGGCTACACCTTC.

V and J are TRBV20-1 and TRBJ2-3; TRBD1 or TRBD2 may be the D gene (5 bases each). The CDR3 contains 12 residues. From germline, CDR1 is DFQATT and CDR2 SNEGSKA (reference sequence). V shed 6 bases and J shed 5 bases, with 12 bases lying between them. The CDR3 here is CSATVGEDTQYF. As DNA, the CDR3 is TGCAGTGCGACCGTGGGGGAAGATACGCAGTATTTT.

The chain recombines TRBV20-1 with TRBJ2-1; perhaps TRBD2 as D (5 bases). The CDR3 totals 14 residues. The germline V gene has CDR1 DFQATT and CDR2 SNEGSKA (reference sequence). The CDR3 DNA sequence: TGCAGCGTCGGAAACGGGGTCTCCTACAATGAGCAGTTCTTC. Its translation: CSVGNGVSYNEQFF.

Remarks on this clonotype: A much bigger clone sits one base away, suggesting this may be a read error. This chain links TRBV5-1 with TRBJ2-1, with D possibly being TRBD1 (7 bases). From germline, CDR1 is SGHRS and CDR2 YFSETQ. The CDR3 runs 14 residues. CDR3 sequence: CVSSPGDSYNEQFF. CDR3 nucleotides: TGCGTCAGCAGCCCGGGGGACAGTTACAATGAGCAGTTCTTC.

The V call is TRBV7-2, the J call TRBJ2-3, with 14 bases matching TRBD2. The CDR3 totals 17 residues. The V gene end was trimmed by 5 bases and the J gene end by 1 base; junction bases not matched to a gene: 5. Germline lookup yields CDR1 SGHTA and CDR2 FQGNSA. The CDR3 sequence: CASSLWGLAGGTDTQYF. For the CDR3, the DNA is TGTGCCAGCAGCCTCTGGGGACTAGCGGGGGGCACAGATACGCAGTATTTT.

This clonotype has just one count. The junction departs from germline at one end; a sequencing error may be responsible. The chain links TRBV4-3 to TRBJ1-4, with 9 bases matching TRBD1. Germline V lookup: CDR1 LGHNA, CDR2 YSLEER. CDR3 length equals 16 residues. The DNA of the CDR3 is TGCGCCTGCAGCCAAGACCCGACAGGGGGTAATGAAAAACTGTTTTTT. Its translation is CACSQDPTGGNEKLFF.

The V and J genes are TRBV11-2 and TRBJ1-1; D is unresolved. The CDR3 runs to 11 residues. Germline values: CDR1 SGHAT, CDR2 FQNNGV. With 6 bases removed from V and 11 bases from J, the gap between germline ends came to 13 bases. The CDR3 nucleotides read TGTGCCAGCAGTCCAGGATGGAGTGCTTTCTTT. Its protein is CASSPGWSAFF.

This chain joins TRBV29-1 and TRBJ2-7, with TRBD1 matching 7 bases. CDR1 and CDR2 from the germline V gene are SQVTM and ANQGSEA. The CDR3 loop spans 13 amino acids. V lost 6 bases, J lost 3 bases, and 8 bases stayed unmatched. CDR3 sequence: CSVAAGTVYEQYF. The DNA for the CDR3 is TGCAGCGTCGCCGCCGGGACAGTCTACGAGCAGTACTTC.

The CDR3 bases are TGTGCCAGCAGCTTAAGTAGCGGGAGTGGCTACGAGCAGTACTTC. Its translation: CASSLSSGSGYEQYF. The V and J genes are TRBV7-3 and TRBJ2-4; 9 nucleotides align to TRBD2. The better agreement between TRBJ2-7 and the DNA end casts doubt on the J call. The CDR3 extends over 15 amino acids. Per the germline V gene, CDR1 is SGHTA and CDR2 is FQGTGA.

V is TRBV29-1 and J is TRBJ2-4, with 7 bases fitting TRBD2. This CDR3 spans 15 amino acids. Unmatched junction bases numbered 14, after V lost 6 bases and J lost 6 bases. Looked up from germline, CDR1 is SQVTM and CDR2 is ANQGSEA. The CDR3 nucleotides are TGCAGCGTGGCTAACCCCACTAGGGAGGGAAACATTCAGTACTTC. Its translation: CSVANPTREGNIQYF.

This rearrangement joins TRBV2 to TRBJ2-7; 8 bases map to TRBD2. Germline CDR1 and CDR2: SNHLY and FYNNEI. The CDR3 has 13 amino acids. The junction had 4 bases not matched to a gene; V was cut back by 7 bases and J by 2 bases. The CDR3 loop is CASISGDTYEQYF. CDR3 bases: TGTGCCAGCATTAGCGGGGACACCTACGAGCAGTACTTC.

This clonotype was counted between two and nine times. This chain joins TRBV4-3 and TRBJ2-3; D possibly uses TRBD1 or TRBD2 (5 bases each). The CDR3 consists of 14 residues. Germline CDR1 reads LGHNA; CDR2 reads YSLEER. The V end was cut by 2 bases, the J end by 1 base, with 7 bases between. DNA of the CDR3: TGCGCCAGCAGCCAACGGGACGGCACAGATACGCAGTATTTT. As protein: CASSQRDGTDTQYF.

The V and J genes are TRBV3-1 and TRBJ2-7, with D tentatively TRBD1 (5 bases). The J call may not be correct, given that the DNA end is closer to TRBJ2-4. Germline assignment: CDR1 LGHDT and CDR2 YNNKEL (reference sequence). The CDR3 runs 16 residues. The CDR3 reads CASSQARVSAKNIQYF. The CDR3 bases are TGTGCCAGCAGCCAAGCCAGGGTTAGTGCCAAAAACATTCAGTACTTC.

This clonotype occurred a few times. The chain carries TRBV7-9 and TRBJ2-4; maybe TRBD2 (5 bases). This CDR3 is built from 14 residues. V was pared by 1 base and J by 6 bases, with 10 bases between. CDR1 and CDR2 (germline): SEHNR, FQNEAQ (reference sequence). The CDR3 nucleotides are TGTGCCAGCAGCTTAGGGGGAGTACGAAACATTCAGTACTTC. Translation gives CASSLGGVRNIQYF.